This is a list of T cell receptor beta chains from one sample in a study of blood T cells in healthy people across ages. TCRdb reprocessed the 5' RACE reads via MiXCR and lists one record per CDR3 protein. The data show roughly 560,000 distinct CDR3 sequences, 24% seen once. These data also formed part of another study, on T cells of mothers and their children.

Sequencing input: blood. These TCRs come from a boy between 10 and 17 years old in good health. The CDR3 runs from the conserved cysteine through the conserved F or W. The D gene is left open where the match is weak. Size is stated for part of the rows, as once, few or many counts, or as a class when the clone is expanded.

D gene: TRBD2; J gene: TRBJ2-1; clone size: once; V gene: TRBV28; CDR3 protein: CASSLLLAGANEQFF; CDR3 DNA: TGTGCCAGCAGTTTATTACTAGCGGGAGCCAATGAGCAGTTCTTC
D gene: NA; J gene: TRBJ2-7; clone size: NA; V gene: TRBV5-5; CDR3 protein: CASSRITRGYEQYF; CDR3 DNA: TGTGCCAGCAGCCGAATAACCAGGGGATACGAGCAGTACTTC
D gene: NA; J gene: TRBJ1-4; clone size: few; V gene: TRBV28; CDR3 protein: CASSLGTRTPGYEKLFF; CDR3 DNA: TGTGCCAGCAGTTTAGGTACACGCACCCCGGGGTATGAAAAACTGTTTTTT
D gene: TRBD1; J gene: TRBJ2-7; clone size: NA; V gene: TRBV16; CDR3 protein: CASSPGWGTGTYEQYF; CDR3 DNA: TGTGCCAGCAGCCCCGGTTGGGGGACAGGGACCTACGAGCAGTACTTC
D gene: TRBD1; J gene: TRBJ1-2; clone size: NA; V gene: TRBV30; CDR3 protein: CAWSPGTGRYGYTF; CDR3 DNA: TGTGCCTGGAGTCCCGGGACAGGGCGTTATGGCTACACCTTC
D gene: NA; J gene: TRBJ2-7; clone size: few; V gene: TRBV29-1; CDR3 protein: CSVGPGSMAFYEQYF; CDR3 DNA: TGCAGCGTTGGGCCCGGTAGTATGGCCTTCTACGAGCAGTACTTC
D gene: NA; J gene: TRBJ2-7; clone size: many; V gene: TRBV27; CDR3 protein: CASSRTGSYEQYF; CDR3 DNA: TGTGCCAGCTCACGTACGGGCAGCTACGAGCAGTACTTC
D gene: NA; J gene: TRBJ2-7; clone size: few; V gene: TRBV9; CDR3 protein: CASSVITGSEQYF; CDR3 DNA: TGTGCCAGCAGCGTAATCACAGGTTCCGAGCAGTACTTC
D gene: NA; J gene: TRBJ2-7; clone size: few; V gene: TRBV7-8; CDR3 protein: CASRVAVAETYEQYF; CDR3 DNA: TGTGCCAGCAGGGTTGCAGTAGCGGAGACCTACGAGCAGTACTTC
D gene: TRBD1; J gene: TRBJ2-1; clone size: few; V gene: TRBV7-2; CDR3 protein: CASTGQGFHEQFF; CDR3 DNA: TGTGCCAGCACGGGACAGGGGTTCCATGAGCAGTTCTTC
D gene: NA; J gene: TRBJ2-1; clone size: few; V gene: TRBV9; CDR3 protein: CASSVVTGNEQFF; CDR3 DNA: TGTGCCAGCAGCGTAGTTACGGGCAATGAGCAGTTCTTC
D gene: NA; J gene: TRBJ2-1; clone size: many; V gene: TRBV4-3; CDR3 protein: CASSPTAVSASDEQFF; CDR3 DNA: TGCGCCAGCAGCCCAACGGCTGTGTCAGCTAGCGATGAGCAGTTCTTC
D gene: TRBD1; J gene: TRBJ2-5; clone size: NA; V gene: TRBV20-1; CDR3 protein: CSARESRDRPYQETQYF; CDR3 DNA: TGCAGTGCTAGAGAGTCACGGGACAGGCCGTACCAAGAGACCCAGTACTTC
D gene: NA; J gene: TRBJ2-7; clone size: NA; V gene: TRBV20-1; CDR3 protein: CSAGTRYYEQYF; CDR3 DNA: TGCAGTGCCGGGACACGATATTACGAGCAGTACTTC
D gene: NA; J gene: TRBJ2-7; clone size: NA; V gene: TRBV7-9; CDR3 protein: CASSLKFRAEQYF; CDR3 DNA: TGTGCCAGCAGCTTAAAGTTCAGGGCCGAGCAGTACTTC
D gene: TRBD1; J gene: TRBJ2-5; clone size: few; V gene: TRBV7-6; CDR3 protein: CASSSSDREETQYF; CDR3 DNA: TGTGCCAGCAGCTCCTCGGACAGGGAAGAGACCCAGTACTTC
D gene: NA; J gene: TRBJ2-7; clone size: NA; V gene: TRBV3-1; CDR3 protein: CASSRLGTSYEQYF; CDR3 DNA: TGTGCCAGCAGCAGATTGGGGACGTCCTACGAGCAGTACTTC
D gene: NA; J gene: TRBJ1-5; clone size: NA; V gene: TRBV10-2; CDR3 protein: CASSGGVVSNQPQHF; CDR3 DNA: TGCGCCAGCAGTGGGGGGGTGGTGAGCAATCAGCCCCAGCATTTT
D gene: TRBD1; J gene: TRBJ2-7; clone size: few; V gene: TRBV5-6; CDR3 protein: CASSLPTGSHEQYF; CDR3 DNA: TGTGCCAGCAGCCTCCCGACAGGGAGCCACGAGCAGTACTTC
D gene: TRBD1; J gene: TRBJ1-1; clone size: few; V gene: TRBV29-1; CDR3 protein: CSVMAGGFTEAFF; CDR3 DNA: TGCAGCGTTATGGCAGGGGGCTTCACTGAAGCTTTCTTT
D gene: NA; J gene: TRBJ1-2; clone size: NA; V gene: TRBV5-1; CDR3 protein: CASSPEGSSYGYTF; CDR3 DNA: TGCGCCAGCAGCCCAGAAGGCTCCTCCTATGGCTACACCTTC
D gene: TRBD1; J gene: TRBJ2-5; clone size: few; V gene: TRBV7-9; CDR3 protein: CASSGRDRGQETQYF; CDR3 DNA: TGTGCCAGCAGCGGGAGGGACAGGGGGCAAGAGACCCAGTACTTC